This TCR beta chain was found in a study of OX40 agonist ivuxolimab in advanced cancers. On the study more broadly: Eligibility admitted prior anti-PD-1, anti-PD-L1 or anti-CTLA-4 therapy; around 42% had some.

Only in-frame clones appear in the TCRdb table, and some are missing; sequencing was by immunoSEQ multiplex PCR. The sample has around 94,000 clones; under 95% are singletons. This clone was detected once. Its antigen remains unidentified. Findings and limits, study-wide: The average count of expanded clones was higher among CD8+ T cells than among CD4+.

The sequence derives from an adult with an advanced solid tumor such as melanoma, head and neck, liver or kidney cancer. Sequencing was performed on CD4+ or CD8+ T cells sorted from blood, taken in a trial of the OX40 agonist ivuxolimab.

The DNA of the CDR3 is TGTGCCAGTAGTCCCGTCGACAGGGGAGGGACCTACGAGCAGTACTTC. It codes for CASSPVDRGGTYEQYF. V and J are TRBV19 and TRBJ2-7, with a possible D match to TRBD1 (8 bases). The V and J ends lost 5 bases and 2 bases respectively, with 19 bases between them. Germline V gene data show CDR1 as LNHDA and CDR2 as SQIVND (reference sequence). The CDR3 runs to 16 residues.